The present T cell receptor (beta chain) was sequenced within a study of blood T cell repertoires in COVID-19 (TCRdb year 2020). Concerning the study at large: The collaborator samples originated in the United States, Italy and Spain and spanned the acute and convalescent phases of COVID-19. The samples were drawn from the first 160 participants of the ongoing ImmuneRACE study and from over 950 subjects provided by 6 global collaborators. The material from the prospective study consisted of cDNA or gDNA derived from T cells, B-cell-depleted T cells, or PBMCs. The repertoires were released in a freely available public database intended as a resource for research on the immune response to SARS-CoV-2. Deeply sampled blood TCRbeta repertoires from subjects exposed to, actively infected with, or recovered from COVID-19 were included in the dataset. Where available, HLA class I and class II types were taken from metadata supplied by the sample provider and were not determined by assay-based typing. The sample metadata nearly always contained a de-identified subject ID, COVID-19 status, age in years and sex. Broad study findings and their caveats: The quantity of clinical and demographic metadata differed by source and by participant and was supplied without curation.

The collaborating institutions used their own protocols to collect whole blood in K2EDTA tubes. For TCRbeta analysis, collaborators shipped samples as frozen whole blood, isolated PBMCs, or DNA extracted from either of those sample types. CDR1 SEHNR and CDR2 FQNEAQ were looked up in the germline V gene (reference sequence). Spanning cysteine to phenylalanine, the CDR3 consists of 16 amino acids. Only the CDR3 region is kept as DNA, spanning 48 bases read in frame from base 1. V has 3 bases trimmed and J has 5 bases trimmed; junction bases matching no gene number 10. TCRbeta CDR3 regions were amplified from genomic DNA by means of the immunoSEQ Assay, a bias-controlled multiplex PCR. The original pipeline was this. The number of nucleated cells in each sample was estimated from the amplification of reference gene primers within the assay. To quantify the absolute abundance of each unique TCRbeta CDR3 rearrangement, sequence reads were collapsed and filtered. For each sample, productive Simpson clonality was calculated by taking the square root of Simpson's diversity index across productive rearrangements. Imported from immuneACCESS, the table was reduced by TCRdb to in-frame sequences with V and J called. These copies leave out some clones; in studies compared against another copy, an unresolved V gene accounts for under half, and the cause of the remainder is not known. V and J calls and clone size are those listed in that table; D and trimming were worked out from the DNA. This sample has about 110,000 clones in its table, and 75% to 90% of those were observed once. The top ten hold around 1.1% of the sample.

Comment on this clone: Its antigen is currently not known. Base qualities are not at hand, and no much larger clone is one base apart.

Sequenced sample: peripheral blood. The rearranged segments are TRBV7-9 and TRBJ2-7; TRBD2 aligns with 10 central bases. The TCR was taken from a human donor in a cohort sampled during active COVID-19. The DNA reads TGTGCCAGCAGCTTGGCCTTAGCGGGGGGAAAAAACGAGCAGTACTTC. Translated, this is CASSLALAGGKNEQYF.